Shown below are 20 T cell receptor beta chains from a single sample sequenced in a study of cytomegalovirus exposure and HLA in healthy donors (dated by TCRdb to about 2017). Library preparation employed the immunoSEQ multiplex PCR assay. TCRdb mirrors the immuneACCESS table, restricted to in-frame sequences. Some clones are absent from its copies; in checked studies, under half trace to an unresolved V gene, and the reason for the others is unknown. The sample contains some 140,000 clones, 84% of them found a single time. Around 1.4% of the sample lies in the top ten. Sequenced input: PBMCs. These receptors were taken from a woman aged 30 to 39 in good health and CMV-seronegative.

The gene calls are TRBV13 and TRBJ2-3; 8 bases fit TRBD2. After removal of 1 base from V and 0 bases from J, the junction contained 9 bases not matched to a gene. The CDR3 is 18 residues long. Germline-derived CDR1 and CDR2 are PRHDT and FYEKMQ (reference sequence). CDR3 sequence reads: CASSLATIAGISTDTQYF. The CDR3 region has the DNA TGTGCCAGCAGCTTAGCAACAATAGCGGGGATTAGCACAGATACGCAGTATTTT. The full variable domain, rest sourced from reference TRBV13 and TRBJ2-3, is AAGVIQSPRHLIKEKRETATLKCYPIPRHDTVYWYQQGPGQDPQFLISFYEKMQSDKGSIPDRFSAQQFSDYHSELNMSSLELGDSALYFCASSLATIAGISTDTQYFGPGTRLTVL.

The V call is TRBV5-4, the J call TRBJ1-2; D not certain. The CDR3 totals 13 residues. V was pared by 4 bases and J by 6 bases, with 13 bases between. From germline, CDR1 is SGHNT and CDR2 YYREEE (reference sequence). CDR3 sequence: CASSPRSRHGYTF. CDR3 coding DNA: TGTGCCAGCAGCCCTCGAAGCAGGCATGGCTACACCTTC.

The chain has TRBV10-3 and TRBJ1-2; 8 nucleotides agree with TRBD1. CDR1 ENHRY and CDR2 SYGVKD come from the germline V gene. The V gene end was trimmed by 3 bases and the J gene end by 8 bases; junction bases not matched to a gene: 2. The CDR3 is 12 amino acids. As DNA, the CDR3 is TGTGCCATCAGTGAAAACAGGGGGGGCTACACCTTC. This translates into CAISENRGGYTF.

The chain combines TRBV5-1 with TRBJ1-2; D gene uncertain. The germline V gene encodes CDR1 SGHRS and CDR2 YFSETQ. The CDR3 covers 12 residues. The germline V and J ends were trimmed by 0 bases and 8 bases, with 8 bases remaining between them. The CDR3 bases are TGCGCCAGCAGCTTGGAGTCGAGAGGCTACACCTTC. It translates to CASSLESRGYTF.

J is TRBJ2-3 and V is TRBV5-1; 10 bases map to TRBD1. Germline assignment: CDR1 SGHRS and CDR2 YFSETQ. V shed 4 bases, J shed 3 bases, and the junction held 2 bases outside the gene matches. This CDR3 contains 14 residues. The CDR3, as DNA: TGCGCCAGCAGCCCGGGACAGGGGACAGATACGCAGTATTTT. Translating it yields CASSPGQGTDTQYF.

This sequence joins TRBV5-1 and TRBJ2-7; D might be TRBD1 (6 bases). V was clipped by 4 bases and J by 1 base, with 12 bases between them. This CDR3 has 14 amino acids. The V gene's germline CDR1 is SGHRS and CDR2 YFSETQ. Here the CDR3 DNA reads TGCGCCAGCAGCGACCTCACAGGGTCCTACGAGCAGTACTTC. Translated, it gives CASSDLTGSYEQYF.

This clone was seen a single time. This chain connects TRBV30 to TRBJ1-4; 9 bases are a match to TRBD1. This CDR3 is 16 amino acids long. CDR1 GTSNPN and CDR2 SVGIG come from the germline V gene (reference sequence). Trimming at V came to 0 bases and at J to 4 bases, leaving 6 bases not matched to a gene. CDR3 nucleotides: TGTGCCTGGAGTGTAAAGGGACAGGGAGGTAATGAAAAACTGTTTTTT. This translates into CAWSVKGQGGNEKLFF.

This clone was detected a few times. The V and J genes are TRBV30 and TRBJ1-1, with 8 bases matching TRBD1. This CDR3 has 12 amino acids. J was trimmed by 2 bases and V by 5 bases; bases with no gene match: 1. Germline loops: CDR1 GTSNPN, CDR2 SVGIG (reference sequence). The CDR3 nucleotides read TGTGCCTGGGGACAGGGAAACACTGAAGCTTTCTTT. It specifies CAWGQGNTEAFF.

This chain joins TRBV7-9 and TRBJ2-5; D may be TRBD2 (6 bases). The CDR3 length is 14 residues. Trimming removed 1 base from V and 5 bases from J, with 11 bases in between. From germline, CDR1 is SEHNR and CDR2 FQNEAQ (reference sequence). The CDR3 nucleotides are TGTGCCAGCAGCTTAGGTTCAGGGAGGGAGACCCAGTACTTC. Encoded protein: CASSLGSGRETQYF.

This clone is a singleton in its sample. The chain has TRBV29-1 and TRBJ1-1; D remains ambiguous. Trimming removed 7 bases from V and 1 base from J, with 10 bases in between. The CDR3 totals 12 residues. Germline V gene sequence: CDR1 SQVTM, CDR2 ANQGSEA. CDR3 residues: CSASGRNTEAFF. The CDR3 nucleotides are TGCAGCGCCTCTGGGCGGAACACTGAAGCTTTCTTT.

This clone was seen once. V is TRBV18 and J is TRBJ1-6; D is undetermined. The CDR3 is 15 residues long. V was pared by 2 bases and J by 8 bases, with 13 bases between. CDR1 is KGHSH, CDR2 LQKENI, per germline. This CDR3 reads CASSPILGEDSPLHF. For the CDR3, the DNA is TGTGCCAGCTCACCAATCCTCGGGGAGGATTCACCCCTCCACTTT.

There are a few counts of this clone. The rearrangement uses TRBV19 and TRBJ1-6, with a possible D match to TRBD1 (6 bases). The CDR3 covers 17 residues. V was shortened by 4 bases and J by 5 bases, with 18 bases between the two germline ends. Germline V gene lookup returns CDR1 LNHDA and CDR2 SQIVND (reference sequence). CDR3 sequence reads: CASSRSALTGNNSPLHF. As DNA, the CDR3 is TGTGCCAGTAGTAGATCCGCCCTGACAGGAAATAATTCACCCCTCCACTTT.

The chain carries TRBV11-2 and TRBJ2-7; D unresolved. V shed 2 bases and J shed 8 bases, with 7 bases lying between them. Germline lookup yields CDR1 SGHAT and CDR2 FQNNGV. The CDR3 has 11 residues. The CDR3 DNA reads TGTGCCAGCAGCTTACTGTTCCAGCAGTACTTC. This gives the protein CASSLLFQQYF.

This chain links TRBV29-1 with TRBJ2-2, with a tentative D call TRBD1 (6 bases). CDR1 and CDR2 (germline): SQVTM, ANQGSEA. This CDR3 comprises 13 residues. Trimming took 6 bases from V and 0 from J, leaving 8 bases between them. The CDR3 reads CSVGTPNTGELFF. The CDR3, as DNA: TGCAGCGTCGGGACACCGAACACCGGGGAGCTGTTTTTT.

The chain carries TRBV27 and TRBJ2-3; tentatively, D is TRBD2 (6 bases). CDR3 length equals 16 residues. With 6 bases removed from V and 3 bases from J, the gap between germline ends came to 19 bases. The V gene's germline CDR1 is MNHEY and CDR2 SMNVEV (reference sequence). The CDR3 nucleotides read TGTGCCAGCAGCCTACTAGCCCTATCAAATACAGATACGCAGTATTTT. Translating it yields CASSLLALSNTDTQYF.

This sequence joins TRBV6-1 and TRBJ2-7; 8 bases are shared with TRBD2. This CDR3 contains 13 residues. CDR1 MNHNS and CDR2 SASEGT come from the germline V gene. Trimming cost V 5 bases and J 6 bases; bases outside gene matches: 6. The CDR3 sequence: CASSTGTRSEQYF. The CDR3 DNA reads TGTGCCAGCAGTACCGGGACTAGGAGCGAGCAGTACTTC.

V usage is TRBV4-1 and J usage is TRBJ2-2, with D perhaps matching TRBD1 (6 bases). Germline CDR1 and CDR2: MGHRA and YSYEKL. This CDR3 contains 15 residues. Trimming took off 6 bases at V and 1 base at J, with 12 bases between the two ends. This CDR3 reads CASRRLQGNTGELFF. CDR3 nucleotide sequence: TGCGCCAGCAGGAGGCTACAGGGGAACACCGGGGAGCTGTTTTTT.

The chain recombines TRBV18 with TRBJ2-1; 7 bases fit TRBD1. CDR1 KGHSH and CDR2 LQKENI come from the germline V gene. J was trimmed by 6 bases and V by 0 bases; bases with no gene match: 5. The CDR3 has 15 amino acids. This chain's CDR3 is CASSPPGGLSNEQFF. DNA for the CDR3: TGTGCCAGCTCACCACCAGGGGGCTTAAGCAATGAGCAGTTCTTC.

The rearrangement links TRBV4-1 to TRBJ2-7, with TRBD2 matching 7 bases. Germline CDR1 reads MGHRA; CDR2 reads YSYEKL. Unmatched junction bases numbered 8, after V lost 3 bases and J lost 0 bases. The CDR3 is 16 residues long. The CDR3 spells CASSQSSGGFSYEQYF. In nucleotides, the CDR3 is TGCGCCAGCAGCCAGTCTTCGGGGGGATTCTCCTACGAGCAGTACTTC.

The CDR3 sequence: CASGQGYGYTF. The CDR3 DNA follows: TGTGCCAGCGGACAGGGCTATGGCTACACCTTC. The gene calls are TRBV4-2 and TRBJ1-2; 8 nucleotides match TRBD1. The germline gives CDR1 LGHNA, CDR2 YNFKEQ. Trimming at V came to 8 bases and at J to 4 bases, leaving 0 bases not matched to a gene. The CDR3 consists of 11 residues.